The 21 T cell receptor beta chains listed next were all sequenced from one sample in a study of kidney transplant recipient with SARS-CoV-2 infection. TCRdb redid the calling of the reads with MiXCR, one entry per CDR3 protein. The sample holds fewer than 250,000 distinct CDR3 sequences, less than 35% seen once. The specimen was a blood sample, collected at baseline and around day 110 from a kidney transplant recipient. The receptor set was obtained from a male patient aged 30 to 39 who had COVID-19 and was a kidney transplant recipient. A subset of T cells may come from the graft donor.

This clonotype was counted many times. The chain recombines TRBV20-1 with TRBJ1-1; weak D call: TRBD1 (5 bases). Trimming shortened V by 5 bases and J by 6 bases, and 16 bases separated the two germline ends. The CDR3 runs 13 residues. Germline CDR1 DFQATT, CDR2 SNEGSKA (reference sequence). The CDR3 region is CSARPGRDPEAFF. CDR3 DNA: TGCAGTGCTCGCCCCGGGAGGGACCCTGAAGCTTTCTTT.

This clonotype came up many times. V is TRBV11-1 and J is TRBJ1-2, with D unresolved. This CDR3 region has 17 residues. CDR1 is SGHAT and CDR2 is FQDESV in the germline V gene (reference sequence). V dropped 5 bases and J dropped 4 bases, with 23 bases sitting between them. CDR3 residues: CASSDCGKAGKTYGYTF. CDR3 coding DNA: TGTGCCAGCAGCGATTGTGGTAAGGCTGGAAAGACCTATGGCTACACCTTC.

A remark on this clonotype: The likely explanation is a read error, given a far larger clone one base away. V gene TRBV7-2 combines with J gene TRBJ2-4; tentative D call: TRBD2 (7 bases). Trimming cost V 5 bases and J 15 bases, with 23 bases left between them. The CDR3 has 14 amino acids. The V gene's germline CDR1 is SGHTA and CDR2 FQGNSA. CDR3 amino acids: CASSRPGGTYERYF. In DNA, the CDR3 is TGTGCCAGCAGCCGACCGGGGGGCACCTACGAGCGGTACTTC. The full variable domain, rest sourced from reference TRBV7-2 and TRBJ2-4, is GAGVSQSPSNKVTEKGKDVELRCDPISGHTALYWYRQSLGQGLEFLIYFQGNSAPDKSGLPSDRFSAERTGGSVSTLTIQRTQQEDSAVYLCASSRPGGTYERYFGAGTRLSVL.

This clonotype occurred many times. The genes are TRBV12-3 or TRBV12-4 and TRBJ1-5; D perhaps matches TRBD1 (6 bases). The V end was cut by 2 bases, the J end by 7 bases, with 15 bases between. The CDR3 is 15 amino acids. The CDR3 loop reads CASSLSQGWEQPQHF. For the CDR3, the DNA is TGTGCCAGCAGTTTATCACAGGGATGGGAACAGCCCCAGCATTTT.

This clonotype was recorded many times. CDR3 bases: TGTGCCAGCAGCCCACCAGGGGCAGGGCGAAGTGAAAAACTGTTTTTT. This translates into CASSPPGAGRSEKLFF. The genes are TRBV3-1 and TRBJ1-4; a weak D match, TRBD1 (6 bases). The CDR3 sequence is 16 residues long. Germline lookup yields CDR1 LGHDT and CDR2 YNNKEL (reference sequence). Trimming pared 4 bases from V and 7 bases from J, leaving 19 bases between.

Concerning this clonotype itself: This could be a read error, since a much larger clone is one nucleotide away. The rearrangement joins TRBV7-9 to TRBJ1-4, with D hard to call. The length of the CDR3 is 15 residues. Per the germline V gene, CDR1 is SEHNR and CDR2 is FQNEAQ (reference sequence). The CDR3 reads CASSLARGLGEKLLF. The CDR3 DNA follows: TGTGCCAGCAGCTTAGCGCGAGGTCTTGGTGAAAAACTGCTTTTT. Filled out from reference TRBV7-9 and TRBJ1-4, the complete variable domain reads DTGVSQNPRHKITKRGQNVTFRCDPISEHNRLYWYRQTLGQGPEFLTYFQNEAQLEKSRLLSDRFSAERPKGSFSTLEIQRTEQGDSAMYLCASSLARGLGEKLLFGSGTQLSVL.

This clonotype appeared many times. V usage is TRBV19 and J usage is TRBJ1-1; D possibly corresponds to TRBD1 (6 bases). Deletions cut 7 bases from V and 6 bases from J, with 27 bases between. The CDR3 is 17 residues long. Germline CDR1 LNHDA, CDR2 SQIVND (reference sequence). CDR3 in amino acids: CASTLPGRRAGVAEAFF. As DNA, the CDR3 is TGTGCCAGTACGCTCCCAGGGCGGCGGGCAGGGGTGGCTGAAGCTTTCTTT.

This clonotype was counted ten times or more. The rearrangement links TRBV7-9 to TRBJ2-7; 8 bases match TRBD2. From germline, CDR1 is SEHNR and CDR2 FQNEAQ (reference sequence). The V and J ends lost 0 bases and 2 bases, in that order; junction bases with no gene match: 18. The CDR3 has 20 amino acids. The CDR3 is CASSLALYLREAQSPYEQYF. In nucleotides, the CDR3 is TGTGCCAGCAGCTTAGCGCTTTATCTGCGGGAGGCCCAGAGCCCCTACGAGCAGTACTTC.

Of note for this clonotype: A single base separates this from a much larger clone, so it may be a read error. As DNA, the CDR3 is TGTGCCAGCAGCCAAAAGGGGGGGAACTATGGCTACGCCTTC. This gives the protein CASSQKGGNYGYAF. The chain employs TRBV3-1 and TRBJ1-2, with a possible D match to TRBD1 (6 bases). Germline V CDR1 and CDR2: LGHDT, YNNKEL (reference sequence). The CDR3 runs to 14 residues.

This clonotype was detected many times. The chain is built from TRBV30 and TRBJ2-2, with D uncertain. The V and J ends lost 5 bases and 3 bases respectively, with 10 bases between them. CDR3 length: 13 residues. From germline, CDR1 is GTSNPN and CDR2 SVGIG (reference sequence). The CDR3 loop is CAWYGSYTGELFF. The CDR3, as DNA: TGTGCCTGGTACGGCAGTTACACCGGGGAGCTGTTTTTT.

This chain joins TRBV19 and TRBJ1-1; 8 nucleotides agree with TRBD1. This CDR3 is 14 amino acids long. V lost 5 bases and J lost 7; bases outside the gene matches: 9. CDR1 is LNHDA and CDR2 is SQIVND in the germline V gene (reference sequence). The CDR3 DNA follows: TGTGCCAGTAGTCATACAGGGGGAATTCGTGAAGCTTTCTTT. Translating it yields CASSHTGGIREAFF.

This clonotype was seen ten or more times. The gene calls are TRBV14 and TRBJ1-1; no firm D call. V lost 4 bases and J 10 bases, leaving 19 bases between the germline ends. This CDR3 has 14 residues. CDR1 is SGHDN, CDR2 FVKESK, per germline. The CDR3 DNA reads TGTGCCAGCAGCCCTCTTACCTCCCCGGGAGGAGCTTTCTTT. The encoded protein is CASSPLTSPGGAFF.

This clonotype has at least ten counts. This CDR3 is CASRHYQSPYEQYF. CDR3 coding DNA: TGTGCCAGCCGGCACTACCAGAGTCCCTACGAGCAGTACTTC. The genes are TRBV6-5 and TRBJ2-7; unclear D gene. CDR1 and CDR2 from the germline V gene are MNHEY and SVGAGI. CDR3 length: 14 residues. Trimming removed 8 bases at V and 2 bases at J, with 16 bases between.

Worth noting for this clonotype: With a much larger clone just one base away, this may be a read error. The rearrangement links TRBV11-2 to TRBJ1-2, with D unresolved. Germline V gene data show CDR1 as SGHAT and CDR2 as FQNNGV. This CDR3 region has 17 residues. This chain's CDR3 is CASSATITSRKTYSYTF. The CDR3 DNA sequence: TGTGCCAGCAGCGCAACGATAACAAGCAGAAAGACCTATAGCTACACCTTC. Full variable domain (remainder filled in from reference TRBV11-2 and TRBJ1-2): EAGVAQSPRYKIIEKRQSVAFWCNPISGHATLYWYQQILGQGPKLLIQFQNNGVVDDSQLPKDRFSAERLKGVDSTLKIQPAKLEDSAVYLCASSATITSRKTYSYTFGSGTRLTVV.

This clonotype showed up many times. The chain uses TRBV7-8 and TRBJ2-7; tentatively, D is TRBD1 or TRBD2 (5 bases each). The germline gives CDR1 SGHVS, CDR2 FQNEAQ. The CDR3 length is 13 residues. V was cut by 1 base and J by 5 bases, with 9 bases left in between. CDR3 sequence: CASSLDGTHEQYF. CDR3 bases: TGTGCCAGCAGCTTAGACGGGACCCACGAGCAGTACTTC.

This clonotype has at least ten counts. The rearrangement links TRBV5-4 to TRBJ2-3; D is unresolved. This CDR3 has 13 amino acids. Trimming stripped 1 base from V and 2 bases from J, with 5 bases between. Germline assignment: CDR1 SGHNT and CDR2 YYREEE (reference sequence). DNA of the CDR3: TGTGCCAGCAGCTTGTCGATCACAGATACGCAGTATTTT. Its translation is CASSLSITDTQYF.

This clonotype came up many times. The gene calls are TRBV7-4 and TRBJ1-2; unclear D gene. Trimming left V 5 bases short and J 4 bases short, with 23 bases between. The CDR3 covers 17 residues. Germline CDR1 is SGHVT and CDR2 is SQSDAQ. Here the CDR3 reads CASSTRRSARKTYGYTF. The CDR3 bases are TGTGCCAGCAGCACACGTCGTTCAGCTCGAAAGACCTATGGCTACACCTTC.

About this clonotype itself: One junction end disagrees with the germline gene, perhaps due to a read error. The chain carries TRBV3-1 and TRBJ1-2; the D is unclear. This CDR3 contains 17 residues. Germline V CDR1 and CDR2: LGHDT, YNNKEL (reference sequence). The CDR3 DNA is TGTGCCAGCGGCCAAAAACGCACCCTTCGAAAGACCTATGGCTACACCTTC. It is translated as CASGQKRTLRKTYGYTF.

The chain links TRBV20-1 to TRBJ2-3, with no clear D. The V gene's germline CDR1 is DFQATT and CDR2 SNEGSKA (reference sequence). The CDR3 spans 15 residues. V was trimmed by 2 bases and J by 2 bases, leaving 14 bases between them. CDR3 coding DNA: TGCAGTGCTAGACCTCGCGCTACCTACACAGATACGCAGTATTTT. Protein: CSARPRATYTDTQYF.

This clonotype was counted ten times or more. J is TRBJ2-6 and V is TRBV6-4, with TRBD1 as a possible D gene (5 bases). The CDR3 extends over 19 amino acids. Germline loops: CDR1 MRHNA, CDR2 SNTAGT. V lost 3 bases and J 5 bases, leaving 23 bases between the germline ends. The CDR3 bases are TGTGCCAGCAGTGAGGGGCTGCTCACACGACAAAGTCGGGCCAACGTCCTGACTTTC. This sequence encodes CASSEGLLTRQSRANVLTF.

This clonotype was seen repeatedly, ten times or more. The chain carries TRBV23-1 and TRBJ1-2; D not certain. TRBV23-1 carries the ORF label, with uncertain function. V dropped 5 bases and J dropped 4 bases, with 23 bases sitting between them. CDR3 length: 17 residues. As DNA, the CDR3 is TGCGCCAGCAGTATGATTTGGCTACGCAGAAAGACCTATGGCTACACCTTC. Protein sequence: CASSMIWLRRKTYGYTF.